The rows below give T cell receptor beta chains drawn from one sample of a study of control samples from healthy donors and cancer patients. Measured with immunoSEQ multiplex PCR; TCRdb has only the in-frame clones, and not every one. The table includes fewer than 20,000 clones, 80% to 90% detected once. Sequenced input: PBMCs. These receptors originate from an older woman with colorectal cancer. The CDR3 runs from the conserved cysteine through the conserved F or W.

V	J	CDR3
TRBV19	TRBJ2-2	CASSTAGLAIGELFF
TRBV27	TRBJ2-7	CASKLVRGGSYEQYF
TRBV6-5	TRBJ2-5	CAGTGGRWETQYF
TRBV5-5	TRBJ1-2	CASSREVNNYGYTF
TRBV20-1	TRBJ1-2	CSAAMEGHTF
TRBV3-1/TRBV3-2	TRBJ1-2	CASSRGAINYGYTF
TRBV5-1	TRBJ2-3	CASSPGQGARGTDTQYF
TRBV5-5	TRBJ2-5	CASSLEFSQETQYF
TRBV11-3	TRBJ2-3	CASSSSWGSGDLDTQYF
TRBV11-2	TRBJ2-3	CASTGATSTDTQYF
TRBV3-1/TRBV3-2	TRBJ1-2	CASSPWGGDLWVDYGYTF
TRBV11-2	TRBJ2-7	CASSGLTGVYEQYF
TRBV16	TRBJ2-5	CASSQMGPCIYSYIETQYF